This T cell receptor beta chain appears in the sequencing data of a study of cytomegalovirus exposure and HLA in healthy donors. At the level of the study: Prior work identified around 100 million unique TCR beta sequences in around 170 million T cells.

The CDR3 totals 15 residues. V was pared by 1 base and J by 1 base, with 0 bases of the junction left unmatched. CDR1 and CDR2 from the germline V gene are LGHNA and YSLEER. Researchers ran the PCR with 60 Vbeta and 13 Jbeta primers. Profiling relied on immunoSEQ multiplex PCR, and the TCRdb table lists in-frame clones only, not all of them. The sample yields around 130,000 clones, approximately 80% seen once. This clonotype was obtained from a girl aged 2-9 years in good health and CMV-seronegative. Sequenced: PBMCs. The chain has TRBV4-3 and TRBJ2-3; the match to TRBD2 covers 9 bases. As DNA, the CDR3 is TGCGCCAGCAGCCAAGGACTAGCGGGCACAGATACGCAGTATTTT. Amino acid sequence: CASSQGLAGTDTQYF.